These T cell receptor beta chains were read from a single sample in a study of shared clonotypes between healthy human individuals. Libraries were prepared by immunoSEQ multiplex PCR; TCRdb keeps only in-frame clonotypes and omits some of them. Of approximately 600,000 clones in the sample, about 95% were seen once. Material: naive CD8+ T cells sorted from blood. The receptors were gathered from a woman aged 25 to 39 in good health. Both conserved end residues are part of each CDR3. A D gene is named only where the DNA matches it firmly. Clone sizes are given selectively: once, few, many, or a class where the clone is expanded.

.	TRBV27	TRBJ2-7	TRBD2	CASSRSGSGEQYF	TGTGCCAGCAGTCGTAGCGGGAGTGGCGAGCAGTACTTC
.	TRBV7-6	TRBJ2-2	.	CASSDTQTGELFF	TGTGCCAGCAGCGACACACAAACCGGGGAGCTGTTTTTT
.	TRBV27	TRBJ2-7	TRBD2	CASSSQQLASSYEQYF	TGTGCCAGCAGTTCGCAACAACTAGCGAGCTCCTACGAGCAGTACTTC
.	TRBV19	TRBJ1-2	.	CASQDLAFGYTF	TGTGCCAGCCAGGATTTGGCATTCGGCTACACCTTC
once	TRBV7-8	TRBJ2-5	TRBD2	CASSTRLAGIQETQYF	TGTGCCAGCAGCACCCGACTAGCGGGGATACAAGAGACCCAGTACTTC
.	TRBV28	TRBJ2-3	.	CASSFGSGTDTQYF	TGTGCCAGCAGTTTTGGTAGCGGCACAGATACGCAGTATTTT
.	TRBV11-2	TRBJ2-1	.	CASSARQPESSYNEQFF	TGTGCCAGCAGCGCCCGCCAGCCGGAGAGCTCCTACAATGAGCAGTTCTTC
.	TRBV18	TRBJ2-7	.	CASSPVTEYYEQYF	TGTGCCAGCTCACCAGTCACGGAATACTACGAGCAGTACTTC
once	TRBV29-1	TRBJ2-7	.	CSVEEVQGGQLQQYF	TGCAGCGTTGAAGAGGTCCAGGGGGGGCAACTACAGCAGTACTTC
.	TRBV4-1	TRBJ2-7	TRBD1	CASSKPGQGVHEQYF	TGCGCCAGCAGCAAACCGGGACAGGGGGTCCACGAGCAGTACTTC
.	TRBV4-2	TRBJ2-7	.	CASSLTTTVGYEQYF	TGTGCCAGCAGCCTTACCACCACAGTGGGCTACGAGCAGTACTTC
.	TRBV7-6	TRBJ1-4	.	CASSSWTGPEKLFF	TGTGCCAGCAGCTCTTGGACTGGCCCAGAAAAACTGTTTTTT
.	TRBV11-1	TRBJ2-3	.	CASSRRGEPRDTQYF	TGTGCCAGCAGCCGCCGCGGGGAACCCAGAGATACGCAGTATTTT
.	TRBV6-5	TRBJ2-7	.	CASSYSPPYEQYF	TGTGCCAGCAGTTACTCTCCCCCTTACGAGCAGTACTTC
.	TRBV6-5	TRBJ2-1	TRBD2	CASSWGTSAYNEQFF	TGTGCCAGCAGCTGGGGGACTAGCGCGTACAATGAGCAGTTCTTC
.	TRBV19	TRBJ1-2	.	CASSIDLGSERASLCGYTF	TGTGCCAGTAGTATAGATCTCGGTTCGGAACGGGCGTCTCTATGCGGCTACACCTTC
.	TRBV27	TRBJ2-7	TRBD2	CASSFAGGYEQYF	TGTGCCAGCAGTTTTGCGGGAGGATACGAGCAGTACTTC
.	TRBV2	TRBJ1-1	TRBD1	CASRQGTGRLYEAFF	TGTGCCAGCAGACAAGGGACAGGGCGACTCTATGAAGCTTTCTTT
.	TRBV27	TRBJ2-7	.	CASSLSLTYEQYF	TGTGCCAGCAGTTTATCGCTCACCTACGAGCAGTACTTC
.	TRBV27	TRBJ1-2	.	CASSSGTEYGYTF	TGTGCCAGCAGTTCCGGGACTGAATATGGCTACACCTTC
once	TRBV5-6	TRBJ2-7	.	CASVSRGVNYEQYF	TGTGCCAGCGTCTCTAGGGGAGTGAACTACGAGCAGTACTTC
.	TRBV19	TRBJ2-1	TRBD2	CATIPTSGSSYNEQFF	TGTGCCACCATCCCGACTAGCGGGAGCTCCTACAATGAGCAGTTCTTC
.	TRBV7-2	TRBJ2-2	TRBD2	CASSGRTSGRAYVGELFF	TGTGCCAGCAGCGGCCGAACTAGCGGGAGGGCTTATGTCGGGGAGCTGTTTTTT
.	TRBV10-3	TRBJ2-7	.	CAISAGLAYEQYF	TGTGCCATCAGTGCGGGGCTAGCCTACGAGCAGTACTTC
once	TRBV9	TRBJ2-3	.	CASSPQGDSGSSSTDTQYF	TGTGCCAGCAGCCCCCAGGGGGATAGCGGATCCTCTAGCACAGATACGCAGTATTTT
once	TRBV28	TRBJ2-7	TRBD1	CASSVTGGLDEQYF	TGTGCCAGCAGCGTGACAGGGGGCCTCGACGAGCAGTACTTC
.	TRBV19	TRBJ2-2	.	CASSIVSGQNTGELFF	TGTGCCAGTAGTATAGTCAGCGGGCAAAACACCGGGGAGCTGTTTTTT
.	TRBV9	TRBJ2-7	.	CASSVGRGPNEQYF	TGTGCCAGCAGCGTTGGAAGAGGGCCCAACGAGCAGTACTTC
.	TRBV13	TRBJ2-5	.	CASSSRTSLETQYF	TGTGCCAGCAGCTCCCGGACAAGCTTAGAGACCCAGTACTTC
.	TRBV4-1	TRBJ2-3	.	CASRSRSTSTDTQYF	TGCGCCAGCAGGTCGCGGAGTACTAGCACAGATACGCAGTATTTT
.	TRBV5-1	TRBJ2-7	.	CASSLRGGYEQYF	TGCGCCAGCAGCTTGAGGGGGGGCTACGAGCAGTACTTC
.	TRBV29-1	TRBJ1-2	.	CSVEDKVGQYYGYTF	TGCAGCGTTGAAGATAAGGTTGGACAGTACTATGGCTACACCTTC
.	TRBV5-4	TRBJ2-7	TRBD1	CASSTEGQGWLEQYF	TGTGCCAGCAGCACCGAAGGACAGGGGTGGCTCGAGCAGTACTTC
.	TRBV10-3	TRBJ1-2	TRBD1	CAISGDRNLYGYTF	TGTGCCATCAGTGGGGACAGAAACCTCTATGGCTACACCTTC
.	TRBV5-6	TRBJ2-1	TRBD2	CASSPGLAEHNEQFF	TGTGCCAGCAGCCCGGGACTAGCGGAACACAATGAGCAGTTCTTC
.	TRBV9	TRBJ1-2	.	CASSGPDGYTF	TGTGCCAGCAGCGGCCCGGATGGCTACACCTTC
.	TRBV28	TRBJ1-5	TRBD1	CASDDRGKDQPQHF	TGTGCCAGTGACGACAGGGGTAAGGATCAGCCCCAGCATTTT
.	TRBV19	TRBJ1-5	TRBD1	CASRRDRMDNQPQHF	TGTGCCAGTAGGAGGGACAGGATGGACAATCAGCCCCAGCATTTT
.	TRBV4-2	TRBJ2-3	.	CASSQDSTDTQYF	TGTGCCAGCAGCCAAGATTCTACAGATACGCAGTATTTT
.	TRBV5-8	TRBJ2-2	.	CASSLGDDIGTGELFF	TGTGCCAGCAGTTTAGGGGATGACATTGGCACCGGGGAGCTGTTTTTT
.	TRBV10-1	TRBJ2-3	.	CASSEGDPTDTQYF	TGCGCCAGCAGTGAGGGGGACCCTACAGATACGCAGTATTTT
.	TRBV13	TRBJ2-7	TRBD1	CASSHRDRAYEQYF	TGTGCCAGCAGTCACCGGGACAGAGCCTACGAGCAGTACTTC
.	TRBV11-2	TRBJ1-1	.	CASSLVGALEVSTEAFF	TGTGCCAGCAGCTTAGTAGGGGCTTTGGAGGTTAGCACTGAAGCTTTCTTT
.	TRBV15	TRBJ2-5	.	CATSFPRATQETQYF	TGTGCCACCAGCTTTCCCAGGGCGACCCAAGAGACCCAGTACTTC
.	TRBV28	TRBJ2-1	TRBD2	CASGREAPYNEQFF	TGTGCCAGCGGGCGGGAGGCGCCCTACAATGAGCAGTTCTTC
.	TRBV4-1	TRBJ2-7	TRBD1	CASSPGGGSSYEQYF	TGCGCCAGCAGCCCAGGGGGTGGGAGCTCCTACGAGCAGTACTTC
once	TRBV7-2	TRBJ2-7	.	CASSLEDYSYEQYF	TGTGCCAGCAGCTTAGAGGACTACTCCTACGAGCAGTACTTC
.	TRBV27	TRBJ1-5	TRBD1	CASKTGVGSQPQHF	TGTGCCAGTAAAACAGGGGTCGGTAGTCAGCCCCAGCATTTT
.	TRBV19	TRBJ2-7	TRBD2	CASSIRTSGSYEQYF	TGTGCCAGTAGTATTCGGACTAGCGGGAGCTACGAGCAGTACTTC
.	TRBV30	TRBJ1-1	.	CAWIPKYGTEAFF	TGTGCCTGGATCCCAAAATACGGGACTGAAGCTTTCTTT
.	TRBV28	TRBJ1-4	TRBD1	CASSLRGDWGTGTEKLFF	TGTGCCAGCAGTTTAAGGGGGGATTGGGGGACAGGAACCGAAAAACTGTTTTTT
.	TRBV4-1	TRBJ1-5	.	CASRPSGLGQPQHF	TGCGCCAGCAGGCCCTCGGGGTTGGGACAGCCCCAGCATTTT
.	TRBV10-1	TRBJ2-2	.	CASSVSRGTAGELFF	TGCGCCAGCAGTGTTTCCAGAGGGACGGCCGGGGAGCTGTTTTTT